This T cell receptor (beta chain) came from a study of CD4+ T cells in melanoma. The repertoire was sequenced with immunoSEQ multiplex PCR; TCRdb's copy has only in-frame clones and lacks some. The data show more than 110,000 clones, over 90% seen once. Study outcomes and limitations: CD8+ T cell, macrophage and B cell function reportedly correlated with neoantigen-specific CD4+ T cells. Diverse differentiation states were reported for melanoma neoantigen-specific CD4+ T cells.

In germline, CDR1 is MNHNS, CDR2 SASEGT. V lost 7 bases and J 4 bases, leaving 14 bases between the germline ends. This CDR3 contains 14 residues. Worth noting for this clone: Its antigen is as yet unknown.

The V gene is TRBV6-1, the J gene TRBJ1-5, with a possible D match to TRBD1 (5 bases). The TCR comes from a human donor with melanoma. The CDR3 nucleotides read TGTGCCAGCATGGGGGAGAACTTTAATCAGCCCCAGCATTTT. Its protein is CASMGENFNQPQHF.